This T cell receptor (beta chain) originates from a study of T cell repertoires in cytomegalovirus infection (dated by TCRdb to about 2019). Concerning the study at large: Donor HLA type was relevant to the analysis, because carriage of CMV infection together with the matching HLA type was indicated by public TCR beta signatures.

The sequencer was an Illumina HiSeq 1500. TCRdb ran its own pipeline on the public reads, namely fastp trimming at Q25 and MiXCR clone calling, and kept in-frame beta chains. Records with the same CDR3 protein are collapsed into one entry carrying the most frequent genes and DNA. Counted in this sample were under 200,000 distinct CDR3 sequences; about a tenth of them appeared once. About 4.2% of the sample is in the top ten clones. This clonotype came up many times. There is no known antigen for this receptor. Base qualities are not provided; no much larger clone lies one nucleotide away. Study-wide conclusions, independent of this receptor: In the ex vivo response, HLA-C-restricted CMV-specific TCR beta clonotypes were dominant, and in two of eight donors the single most frequent clonotype came from this HLA-C-restricted group. Carriers of CMV infection plus the relevant HLA type were discriminated by the cumulative frequency of public TCR beta family members in the study cohort and in an independent roughly 380-donor cohort.

Sequences MNHNS (CDR1) and SASEGT (CDR2) are obtained from the germline V gene. The junction shows trimming of 1 base on V and 4 bases on J, plus 4 bases between the germline ends. From its cysteine to its phenylalanine, the CDR3 spans 13 amino acids. Kept here is only the CDR3 DNA, which spans 39 bases and is read in frame from base 1. The sequenced material came from PBMCs. The clonotype comes from a human donor in good health (CMV status not recorded). Some clones in this sample may be carry-over from other donors' samples. This receptor chain uses TRBV6-1 and TRBJ2-2; the D gene lacks a confident call. The nucleotide sequence reads as follows: TGTGCCAGCAGTGAAGGGGTCACCGGGGAGCTGTTTTTT. It codes for CASSEGVTGELFF.